A single T cell receptor (beta chain) is shown here with its context. In the source study's methods: Amplification of reference gene primers was used by the study to estimate nucleated cell counts. TCRdb's copy holds only in-frame clones and misses some; the assay was immunoSEQ multiplex PCR. V, J and clone size are those of that table, while D and trimming were read from the DNA. This table holds 30,000 to 40,000 clones, more than 80% found once. This entry belongs to a study of blood T cell repertoires in COVID-19. Across the whole study: Donors in the United States, Italy and Spain gave samples during acute or convalescent COVID-19. In each case, the material was cDNA or gDNA derived from T cells, B-cell-depleted T cells, or PBMCs.

CDR1 and CDR2 from the germline V gene are LGHNA and YNFKEQ. Trimming took off 4 bases at V and 5 bases at J, with 9 bases between the two ends. The CDR3 runs to 13 residues. The V and J genes are TRBV4-2 and TRBJ1-5, with D uncertain. The TCR originated in a male donor with active COVID-19. Source material: peripheral blood. The CDR3 sequence: CASSREGDQPQHF. CDR3 bases: TGTGCCAGCAGCCGCGAAGGAGATCAGCCCCAGCATTTT.